Ten or more counts support the clone carrying this T cell receptor (beta chain). Its specificity is not known. The TCR beta CDR3 regions underwent amplification from RNA transcripts. Second-round multiplex PCR followed a first-round RT-PCR using HTBI primers. TCRdb itself ran the multiplex PCR reads through MiXCR, one entry per CDR3 protein. Among over a million distinct CDR3 sequences, 35% to 40% were seen once, and the ten largest hold 11%. This sample is part of a study of Graves' ophthalmopathy and Graves' hyperthyroidism. Study background: Stable hyperthyroidism meant no progression to ophthalmopathy within 18 months of follow-up.

Study-level findings and limits: The blood repertoire also included most expanded thyroid clonotypes above 0.001 frequency.

This TCR was sampled from an adult man with Graves' hyperthyroidism. The sequenced material came from peripheral blood or thyroid tissue (not recorded which).

CDR3 sequence reads: CATPGQGSYEQYF. The CDR3 region has the DNA TGTGCCACCCCGGGACAGGGGAGTTACGAGCAGTACTTC. The gene calls are TRBV7-9 and TRBJ2-7, with TRBD1 matching 10 bases. Germline V gene sequence: CDR1 SEHNR, CDR2 FQNEAQ (reference sequence). The CDR3 covers 13 residues. V was pared by 10 bases and J by 4 bases, with 7 bases of the junction left unmatched.